This record looks at one TCR beta chain sequence and its context. Its specificity is unknown. The data originate from a study of cytomegalovirus exposure and HLA in healthy donors. Overall study context: T cells numbering about 179 million yielded some 100 million unique TCR beta sequences in an earlier analysis. Whole-study findings and limits: For most subjects, TCR beta sequences were reported to predict HLA-A and HLA-B alleles with accuracy. Some V segments, TRBV6-2 and TRBV6-3 among them, were indistinguishable and were therefore excluded.

The PCR used 60 Vbeta and 13 Jbeta primers. Produced via immunoSEQ multiplex PCR; TCRdb's table is partial and in-frame only. The data show 73,000 or so clones, with 73% seen just once and about 16% held by the top ten. The ends were cut back, 8 bases at V and 4 bases at J, with 20 bases in the middle. Germline assignment: CDR1 MGHDK and CDR2 SYGVNS. The CDR3 is 15 residues long. The sequenced sample was PBMCs. The rearrangement uses TRBV25-1 and TRBJ1-1; D is unclear. This sequence originates from a woman in her forties in good health and CMV-seropositive. The CDR3 sequence: CASRESGRIGTEAFF. CDR3 DNA: TGTGCCAGCCGGGAATCGGGGAGGATAGGCACTGAAGCTTTCTTT.